This entry features one T cell receptor beta chain sequence. Its antigen remains unidentified. The sample is drawn from a study of cytomegalovirus exposure and HLA in healthy donors. General observations from the study: Across HLA loci, a later analysis found differing TCR association rates, with DRB1 most and HLA-C fewest.

Healthy bone marrow donors made up the cohort. At sampling all donors were nominally healthy, likely with unrecorded immune exposures. Unmatched junction bases numbered 2, after V lost 0 bases and J lost 3 bases. The CDR3 is 15 amino acids. The germline gives CDR1 SGHRS, CDR2 YFSETQ. Vbeta (60) and Jbeta (13) primers were used in the PCR. Generated by immunoSEQ multiplex PCR, the TCRdb table keeps only in-frame clones and is missing some. In the table there are about 140,000 clones, around 75% of which are singletons. Sequenced: PBMCs. This rearrangement joins TRBV5-1 to TRBJ2-1, with TRBD2 matching over 8 bases. The receptor's source is a man aged 35 to 55 in good health and CMV-seronegative. This chain's CDR3 is CASSLDGGDYNEQFF. The CDR3 DNA sequence: TGCGCCAGCAGCTTGGACGGGGGGGACTACAATGAGCAGTTCTTC.